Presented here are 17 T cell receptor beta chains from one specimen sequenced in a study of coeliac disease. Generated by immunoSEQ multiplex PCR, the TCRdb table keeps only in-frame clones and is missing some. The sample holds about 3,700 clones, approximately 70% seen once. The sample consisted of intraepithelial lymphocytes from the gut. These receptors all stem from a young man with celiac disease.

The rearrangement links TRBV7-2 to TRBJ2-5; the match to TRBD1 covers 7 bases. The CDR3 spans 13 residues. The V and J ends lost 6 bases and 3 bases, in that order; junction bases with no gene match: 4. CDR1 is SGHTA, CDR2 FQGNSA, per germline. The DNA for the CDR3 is TGTGCCAGCAGATCCGGGACAGAAGAGACCCAGTACTTC. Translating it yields CASRSGTEETQYF.

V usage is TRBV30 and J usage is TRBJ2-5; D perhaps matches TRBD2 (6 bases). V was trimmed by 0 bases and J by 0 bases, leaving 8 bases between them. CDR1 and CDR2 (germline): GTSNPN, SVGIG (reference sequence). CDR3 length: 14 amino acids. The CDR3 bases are TGTGCCTGGAGTGTTGGCGGGAACCAAGAGACCCAGTACTTC. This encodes CAWSVGGNQETQYF.

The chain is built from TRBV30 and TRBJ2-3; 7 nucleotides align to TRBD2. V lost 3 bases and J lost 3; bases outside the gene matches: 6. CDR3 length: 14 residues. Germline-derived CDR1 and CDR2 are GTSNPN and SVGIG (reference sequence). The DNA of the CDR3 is TGTGCCTGGAGGGTCTCGGGGGGAACAGATACGCAGTATTTT. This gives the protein CAWRVSGGTDTQYF.

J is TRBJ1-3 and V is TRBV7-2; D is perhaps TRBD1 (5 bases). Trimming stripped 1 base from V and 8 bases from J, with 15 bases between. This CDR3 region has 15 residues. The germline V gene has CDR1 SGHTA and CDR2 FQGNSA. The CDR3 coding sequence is TGTGCCAGCAGCTTAGTAGGGGCAGCCCGTTACACCATATATTTT. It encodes CASSLVGAARYTIYF.

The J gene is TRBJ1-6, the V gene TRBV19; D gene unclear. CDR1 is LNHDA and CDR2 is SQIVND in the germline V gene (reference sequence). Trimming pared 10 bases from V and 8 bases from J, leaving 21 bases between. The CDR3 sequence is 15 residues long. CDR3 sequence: CATLGRRGTDSPLHF. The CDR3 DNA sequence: TGTGCCACCCTGGGGAGGCGCGGTACAGATTCACCCCTCCACTTT.

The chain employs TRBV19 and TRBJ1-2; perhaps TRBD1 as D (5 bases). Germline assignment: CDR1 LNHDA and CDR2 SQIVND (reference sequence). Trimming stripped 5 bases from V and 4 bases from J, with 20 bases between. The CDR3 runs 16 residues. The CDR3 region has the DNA TGTGCCAGTAGTCCAGTAGGTCCGGACATCTTCTATGGCTACACCTTC. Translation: CASSPVGPDIFYGYTF.

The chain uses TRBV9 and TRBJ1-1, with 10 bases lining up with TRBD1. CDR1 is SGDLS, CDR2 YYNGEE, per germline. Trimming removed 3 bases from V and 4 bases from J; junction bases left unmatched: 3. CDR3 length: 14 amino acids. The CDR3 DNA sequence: TGTGCCAGCAGCGGACAGGGGGCGACCACTGAAGCTTTCTTT. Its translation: CASSGQGATTEAFF.

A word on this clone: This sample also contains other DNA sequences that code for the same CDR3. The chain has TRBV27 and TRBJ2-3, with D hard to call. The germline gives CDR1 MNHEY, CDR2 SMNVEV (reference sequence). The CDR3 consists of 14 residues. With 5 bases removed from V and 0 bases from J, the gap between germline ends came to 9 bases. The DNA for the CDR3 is TGTGCCAGCAGTAGGCAGACTAGCACAGATACGCAGTATTTT. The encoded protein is CASSRQTSTDTQYF.

CDR3 sequence reads: CASSVSGSGQGGNQPQHF. The CDR3 coding sequence is TGTGCCAGCAGCGTGTCGGGCTCGGGGCAGGGAGGGAATCAGCCCCAGCATTTT. The V and J genes are TRBV9 and TRBJ1-5; D possibly corresponds to TRBD1 (5 bases). V shed 2 bases and J shed 4 bases, with 22 bases lying between them. The germline V gene has CDR1 SGDLS and CDR2 YYNGEE. The CDR3 is 18 residues long.

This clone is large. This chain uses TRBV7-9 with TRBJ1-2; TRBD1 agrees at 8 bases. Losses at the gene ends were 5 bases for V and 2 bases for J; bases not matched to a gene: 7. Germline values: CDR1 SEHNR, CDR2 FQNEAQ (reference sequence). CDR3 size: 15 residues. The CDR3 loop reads CASSPEGQENYGYTF. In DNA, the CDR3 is TGTGCCAGCAGCCCAGAGGGACAGGAGAACTATGGCTACACCTTC.

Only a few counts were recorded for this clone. CDR3 sequence: CASSQDGGQGQPQHF. The DNA for the CDR3 is TGCGCCAGCAGCCAAGATGGGGGACAGGGACAGCCCCAGCATTTT. The gene calls are TRBV4-3 and TRBJ1-5, with 9 bases matching TRBD1. The CDR3 loop spans 15 amino acids. After removal of 0 bases from V and 7 bases from J, the junction contained 4 bases not matched to a gene. Germline assignment: CDR1 LGHNA and CDR2 YSLEER.

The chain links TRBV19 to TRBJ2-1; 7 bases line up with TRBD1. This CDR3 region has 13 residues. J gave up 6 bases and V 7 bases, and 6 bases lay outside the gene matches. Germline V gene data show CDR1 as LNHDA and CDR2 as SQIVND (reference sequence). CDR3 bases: TGTGCCAGTACCTTGGCAGGGGGCAATGAGCAGTTCTTC. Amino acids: CASTLAGGNEQFF.

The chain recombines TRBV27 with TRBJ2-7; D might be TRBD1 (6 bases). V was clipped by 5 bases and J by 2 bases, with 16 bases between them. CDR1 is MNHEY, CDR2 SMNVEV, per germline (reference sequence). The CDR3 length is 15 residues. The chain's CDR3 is CASSPVRDTAYEQYF. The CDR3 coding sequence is TGTGCCAGCAGTCCTGTACGGGACACTGCCTACGAGCAGTACTTC.

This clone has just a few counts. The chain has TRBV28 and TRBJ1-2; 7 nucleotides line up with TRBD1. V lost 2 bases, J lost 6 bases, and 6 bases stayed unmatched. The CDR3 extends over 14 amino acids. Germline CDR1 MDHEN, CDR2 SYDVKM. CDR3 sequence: CASSLETGWNGYTF. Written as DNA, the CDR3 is TGTGCCAGCAGTTTAGAGACAGGGTGGAATGGCTACACCTTC.

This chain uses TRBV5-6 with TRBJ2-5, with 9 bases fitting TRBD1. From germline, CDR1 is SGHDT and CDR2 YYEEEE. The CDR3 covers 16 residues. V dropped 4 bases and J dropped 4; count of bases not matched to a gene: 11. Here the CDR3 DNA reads TGTGCCAGCAGCGCGCCATCGGGACAGGGAGGAGAGACCCAGTACTTC. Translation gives CASSAPSGQGGETQYF.

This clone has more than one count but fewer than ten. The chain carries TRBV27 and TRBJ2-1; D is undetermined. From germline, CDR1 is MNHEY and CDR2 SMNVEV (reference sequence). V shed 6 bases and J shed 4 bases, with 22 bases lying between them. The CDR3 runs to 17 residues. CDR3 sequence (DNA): TGTGCCAGCAGCCTCCGCTTCCGGGTCTTGGTTTACAATGAGCAGTTCTTC. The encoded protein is CASSLRFRVLVYNEQFF.

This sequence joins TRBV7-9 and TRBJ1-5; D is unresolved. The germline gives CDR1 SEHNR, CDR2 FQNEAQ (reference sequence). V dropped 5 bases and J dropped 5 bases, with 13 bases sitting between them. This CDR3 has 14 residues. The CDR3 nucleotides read TGTGCCAGCAGCCTCGCGAATGTCGATCAGCCCCAGCATTTT. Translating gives CASSLANVDQPQHF.